This T cell receptor (beta chain) was sequenced for a study of T cells in tuberculosis (dated by TCRdb to the late 2010s). Regarding the research as a whole: To characterize T cells specific for the mycobacterial lipid antigen glucose monomycolate (GMM), the study used CD1B tetramers together with high-throughput TCR immunosequencing. With 10 or so people per group, a South African clinical cohort compared IGRA-negative adolescents, IGRA-positive adolescents with latent tuberculosis, and adults with active tuberculosis. PBMC from patients with active tuberculosis were archived either before the start of standard anti-tuberculosis treatment or within 7 days of starting that treatment.

The time point label here, explained by the study, means: new active TB diagnosis, blood taken before or within 7 days of starting treatment. The patients with active tuberculosis were newly diagnosed, HIV-seronegative South African adults aged 18 years or older. Active tuberculosis was confirmed by positive sputum smear microscopy and/or positive M. tuberculosis culture. Immunosequencing was performed on unsorted cryopreserved PBMC and covered about 100,000 T cells per clinical donor on average. TCR libraries were generated with the immunoSEQ multiplex PCR assay, using TCR-beta and/or TCR-alpha/delta assays for each sample. The Illumina high-throughput platform was used to sequence the amplified TCR libraries. Concerning the study's data processing: Clustering and dimensionality reduction relied on pairwise TCRdist distances among GMM-specific receptors from T cells that were either sorted ex vivo or expanded in vitro. Each clinical repertoire received a mean NN-distance score, defined as the average TCRdist to the nearest 10% of tetramer-positive reference sequences. GEM TCR motif frequency was calculated as the fraction of unique TCRs that matched known GEM sequences by V/J usage and CDR3 length. Active tuberculosis was classified by linear discriminant analysis with leave-one-out cross-validation, implemented in scikit-learn. This is the immuneACCESS table as TCRdb keeps it, with only in-frame sequences that have V and J called. A part of the clones is gone; compared with another copy, unresolved V genes explain less than half, and the rest is unexplained. D and trimming were read from the DNA, whereas the V and J calls and clone size are those reported in that table. Recorded for this sample are under 50,000 clones; roughly 94% of them occurred a single time. The ten largest account for approximately 4.3% of the sample.

On this clone itself: The antigen it binds to is not known. Base qualities are not provided; no much larger clone lies one nucleotide away.

V loses 3 bases at its end and J loses 1 base; junction bases beyond the gene matches: 6. Measured from the cysteine to the phenylalanine, the CDR3 is 16 residues long. Just CDR3 DNA is preserved here, 48 bases in frame from base 1. Per the germline V gene, SGDLS is the CDR1 and YYNGEE is the CDR2. Beyond this particular receptor, the publication reports: Active tuberculosis TCR-alpha repertoires showed smaller mean NN-distances to GMM-specific TCRs than IGRA-negative controls, suggesting clonal expansion of these TCRs. An accuracy of about 90% (AUROC over 0.8) was reached by a classifier using the diverse GMM-specific repertoire, compared with approximately 70% accuracy when GEM motif frequencies were used. Clinical samples were selected based on which cryopreserved specimens were available, and the active tuberculosis cases were adults whereas the controls were adolescents. Shorter CDR3-alpha lengths in active tuberculosis patients partly drove the smaller NN-distances, and the TCR-beta difference was not statistically significant.

This TCR came from an adult with tuberculosis. This chain is built from TRBV9 and TRBJ1-1, and TRBD1 matches 10 of the central bases. The starting material was PBMCs, obtained at tuberculosis diagnosis. The CDR3 protein: CASSARTGGTNTEAFF. The base sequence is TGTGCCAGCAGCGCCCGGACAGGGGGGACGAACACTGAAGCTTTCTTT.